This T cell receptor (beta chain) was profiled in a study of T-cell reconstitution after alpha-beta-depleted transplantation in children. This clonotype was counted at least ten times. What it binds is not known. There are 14 residues in the CDR3. V was clipped by 0 bases and J by 4 bases; unmatched bases: 2. Germline V lookup: CDR1 SGHRS, CDR2 YFSETQ. Study-wide findings and caveats: Some patients showed high day-60 TCRbeta diversity, which derived from surviving recipient T cells and thymic progenitors. After transplant, at about two months, alpha-beta T cells were reportedly derived from several hundred expanded graft clones. At the one-year point after transplant, T-cell counts and TCRbeta diversity were found to come mostly from T cells that had been newly produced.

The authors prepared the TCRbeta library with unique molecular identifiers. TCRdb re-analysed the PCR reads in MiXCR, keeping a single row per CDR3 protein. This table has fewer than 700,000 distinct CDR3 sequences, 10% to 15% appearing once. The receptor was derived from a male patient younger than 18 who had a stem cell transplant for acute myeloid leukemia, so the T cells may come from the graft donor. The sequences come from PBMCs, mostly from graft donor cells, collected 360 days after TCRalphabeta/CD19-depleted stem cell transplant. The chain carries TRBV5-1 and TRBJ1-1; TRBD1 matches 8 bases. The CDR3 is CASSLVQGATEAFF. The DNA for the CDR3 is TGCGCCAGCAGCTTGGTTCAGGGGGCCACTGAAGCTTTCTTT.